Below are 30 T cell receptor beta chains sequenced from a single sample in a study of OX40 agonist ivuxolimab in advanced cancers. Some clones are missing from TCRdb's copy, which holds only in-frame ones; the method was immunoSEQ multiplex PCR. Of tens of thousands of clones in the sample, roughly 88% are singletons; the top ten hold approximately 0.26%. The sequences come from CD4+ or CD8+ T cells sorted from blood, collected in a trial of the OX40 agonist ivuxolimab. The receptor set was obtained from an adult with an advanced solid tumor such as melanoma, head and neck, liver or kidney cancer.

This chain links TRBV2 with TRBJ1-2; D ambiguous. V lost 2 bases and J lost 6, with 10 bases in between. This CDR3 is 13 amino acids long. Germline loops: CDR1 SNHLY, CDR2 FYNNEI. The DNA for the CDR3 is TGTGCCAGCAGTGAACACAGCCGGGATGGCTACACCTTC. Translation gives CASSEHSRDGYTF.

The DNA of the CDR3 is TGTGCCAGCAGCTTGGATTACAGCGTAACCACAGATACGCAGTATTTT. Its translation is CASSLDYSVTTDTQYF. This chain links TRBV5-6 with TRBJ2-3; unclear D gene. CDR3 length: 16 amino acids. Trimming left V 0 bases short and J 2 bases short, with 13 bases between. Germline assignment: CDR1 SGHDT and CDR2 YYEEEE.

The chain recombines TRBV7-8 with TRBJ1-2; tentative D call: TRBD1 (5 bases). The CDR3 consists of 13 residues. Per germline, CDR1 SGHVS and CDR2 FQNEAQ. V was trimmed by 0 bases and J by 7 bases, leaving 9 bases between them. In nucleotides, the CDR3 is TGTGCCAGCAGCTTAGCGGGACTAAGTGGCTACACCTTC. Amino acids: CASSLAGLSGYTF.

V usage is TRBV2 and J usage is TRBJ1-2; D may be TRBD1 (6 bases). V was cut by 4 bases and J by 0 bases, with 9 bases left in between. CDR3 length: 14 amino acids. Germline-derived CDR1 and CDR2 are SNHLY and FYNNEI. The CDR3: CASSGTAANYGYTF. In DNA, the CDR3 is TGTGCCAGCAGTGGGACAGCTGCTAACTATGGCTACACCTTC.

The V call is TRBV2, the J call TRBJ1-2, with a weak D call TRBD1 (5 bases). CDR3 size: 13 residues. Per the germline V gene, CDR1 is SNHLY and CDR2 is FYNNEI. Deletions cut 6 bases from V and 8 bases from J, with 16 bases between. CDR3 residues: CASSGSGVGGYTF. DNA of the CDR3: TGTGCCAGCAGCGGCTCGGGGGTGGGAGGCTACACCTTC.

This clone was detected once. The gene calls are TRBV11-2 and TRBJ2-3; D is perhaps TRBD2 (6 bases). V lost 0 bases and J 3 bases, leaving 13 bases between the germline ends. The CDR3 loop spans 16 amino acids. The germline V gene has CDR1 SGHAT and CDR2 FQNNGV. The CDR3: CASSLEEGSGTDTQYF. DNA of the CDR3: TGTGCCAGCAGCTTAGAGGAGGGGTCGGGTACAGATACGCAGTATTTT.

V and J are TRBV18 and TRBJ2-2; D unclear. This CDR3 comprises 15 residues. Germline V gene data show CDR1 as KGHSH and CDR2 as LQKENI. V shed 2 bases and J shed 2 bases, with 9 bases lying between them. CDR3 sequence (DNA): TGTGCCAGCTCACCAGCCAGCACCAACACCGGGGAGCTGTTTTTT. Its translation: CASSPASTNTGELFF.

The rearrangement links TRBV5-6 to TRBJ2-5; 7 nucleotides align to TRBD2. CDR3 length equals 14 residues. V lost 6 bases, J lost 4 bases, and 9 bases stayed unmatched. Germline CDR1 is SGHDT and CDR2 is YYEEEE. This CDR3 is CASTPPGGRETQYF. CDR3 nucleotides: TGTGCCAGCACCCCCCCGGGGGGTCGAGAGACCCAGTACTTC. The variable domain in full, with the rest retrieved from reference TRBV5-6 and TRBJ2-5, is DAGVTQSPTHLIKTRGQQVTLRCSPKSGHDTVSWYQQALGQGPQFIFQYYEEEERQRGNFPDRFSGHQFPNYSSELNVNALLLGDSALYLCASTPPGGRETQYFGPGTRLLVL.

There are a few counts of this clone. Additional DNA sequences in this sample encode the identical CDR3. J is TRBJ1-1 and V is TRBV7-3; D not resolved. The V end was cut by 0 bases, the J end by 1 base, with 3 bases between. Germline V gene lookup returns CDR1 SGHTA and CDR2 FQGTGA. CDR3 length: 13 residues. The CDR3 loop reads CASSLTKNTEAFF. The CDR3 bases are TGTGCCAGCAGCTTAACAAAGAACACTGAAGCTTTCTTT.

The chain recombines TRBV9 with TRBJ1-1; tentatively, D is TRBD1 (5 bases). Trimming took off 2 bases at V and 1 base at J, with 9 bases between the two ends. The germline V gene has CDR1 SGDLS and CDR2 YYNGEE. CDR3 length: 14 residues. In nucleotides, the CDR3 is TGTGCCAGCAGCGTGGGGACGGGGAACACTGAAGCTTTCTTT. It yields the protein CASSVGTGNTEAFF.

The CDR3 nucleotides are TGTGCCAGCAGCGTAGGAGGTAGCGGGGGCACAGATACGCAGTATTTT. Its translation is CASSVGGSGGTDTQYF. The chain combines TRBV9 with TRBJ2-3; 8 bases are shared with TRBD2. J was trimmed by 1 base and V by 0 bases; bases with no gene match: 4. Germline CDR1 SGDLS, CDR2 YYNGEE. The CDR3 has 16 residues.

The V call is TRBV7-6, the J call TRBJ2-2; 8 bases line up with TRBD2. V dropped 2 bases and J dropped 4; count of bases not matched to a gene: 6. The germline CDR1 and CDR2 sequences are SGHVS and FNYEAQ. CDR3 length: 16 amino acids. The CDR3 nucleotides are TGTGCCAGCAGCTTAATTACCCTAGCGGGCACCGGGGAGCTGTTTTTT. Its protein is CASSLITLAGTGELFF.

With respect to this clone: The same CDR3 is also encoded by other DNA sequences in this sample. The genes are TRBV5-6 and TRBJ1-2; 9 bases align to TRBD1. The germline gives CDR1 SGHDT, CDR2 YYEEEE. V shed 0 bases, J shed 4 bases, and the junction held 7 bases outside the gene matches. The CDR3 totals 16 residues. The CDR3 bases are TGTGCCAGCAGCTTGGCGGGGGACAGGGCGAGCTATGGCTACACCTTC. The encoded protein is CASSLAGDRASYGYTF.

V is TRBV21-1 and J is TRBJ2-7; TRBD1 is the table's D call, not checked against the DNA. TRBV21-1 is described as a pseudogene. The CDR3 length is 12 residues. The CDR3 loop reads CASSNLGHRLYF. In nucleotides, the CDR3 is TGTGCCAGCAGCAATCTTGGACACCGTCTTTACTTC.

The chain has TRBV7-9 and TRBJ1-1; D is uncertain. The CDR3 has 14 residues. The V gene lost 4 bases and the J gene lost 5 bases, with 14 bases spanning the gap. CDR1 is SEHNR, CDR2 FQNEAQ, per germline (reference sequence). CDR3 amino acids: CASSSSGRRTEAFF. The CDR3 DNA is TGTGCCAGCAGCTCCTCCGGACGGCGGACTGAAGCTTTCTTT.

The chain couples TRBV5-1 to TRBJ2-5; 8 nucleotides agree with TRBD1. Germline V lookup: CDR1 SGHRS, CDR2 YFSETQ. This CDR3 region has 15 residues. With 4 bases clipped from V and 5 bases from J, the junction kept 10 bases outside the gene matches. CDR3 DNA: TGCGCCAGCAGCGCCCGGACAGGGAAGATGGAGACCCAGTACTTC. Amino acids: CASSARTGKMETQYF.

With respect to this clone: The same CDR3 arises from other DNA sequences in this sample as well. The chain joins TRBV30 to TRBJ1-2, with 7 positions matching TRBD1. From germline, CDR1 is GTSNPN and CDR2 SVGIG (reference sequence). Germline trimming cut 2 bases from V and 1 base from J; bases unmatched to any gene: 4. The CDR3 is 14 residues long. The CDR3 nucleotides are TGTGCCTGGAGTACAGGGGTTGGTAACTATGGCTACACCTTC. This sequence encodes CAWSTGVGNYGYTF.

This clone came up a few times. V usage is TRBV2 and J usage is TRBJ1-6; D gene ambiguous. This CDR3 is 14 amino acids long. Germline V gives CDR1 SNHLY, CDR2 FYNNEI. Trimming removed 1 base at V and 7 bases at J, with 8 bases between. The DNA of the CDR3 is TGTGCCAGCAGTGAAGGAAGAGGGAATTCACCCCTCCACTTT. This sequence encodes CASSEGRGNSPLHF.

V is TRBV7-2 and J is TRBJ2-3; 12 nucleotides match TRBD2. The CDR3 spans 16 residues. CDR1 SGHTA and CDR2 FQGNSA come from the germline V gene. V lost 5 bases, J lost 2 bases, and 5 bases stayed unmatched. The CDR3 spells CASSLRLAGDTDTQYF. Here the CDR3 DNA reads TGTGCCAGCAGCCTGCGACTAGCGGGGGACACAGATACGCAGTATTTT. Full variable domain (rest looked up from reference TRBV7-2 and TRBJ2-3): GAGVSQSPSNKVTEKGKDVELRCDPISGHTALYWYRQSLGQGLEFLIYFQGNSAPDKSGLPSDRFSAERTGGSVSTLTIQRTQQEDSAVYLCASSLRLAGDTDTQYFGPGTRLTVL.

The chain carries TRBV29-1 and TRBJ2-1; no reliable D call. V dropped 4 bases and J dropped 7 bases, with 11 bases sitting between them. The CDR3 contains 12 residues. Germline CDR1 reads SQVTM; CDR2 reads ANQGSEA. In nucleotides, the CDR3 is TGCAGCGTTGCTAACCGCGGTAATGAGCAGTTCTTC. The encoded protein is CSVANRGNEQFF.

The genes are TRBV5-4 and TRBJ1-1; D possibly corresponds to TRBD1 (5 bases). This CDR3 spans 14 amino acids. CDR1 is SGHNT, CDR2 YYREEE, per germline (reference sequence). Trimming shortened V by 4 bases and J by 1 base, and 11 bases separated the two germline ends. CDR3 DNA sequence: TGTGCCAGCAGCCAAAGGGACGAGAACACTGAAGCTTTCTTT. Translation gives CASSQRDENTEAFF.

The chain couples TRBV7-9 to TRBJ2-7; TRBD2 matches 8 bases. After removal of 5 bases from V and 6 bases from J, the junction contained 12 bases not matched to a gene. Germline values: CDR1 SEHNR, CDR2 FQNEAQ (reference sequence). This CDR3 comprises 15 residues. In DNA, the CDR3 is TGTGCCAGCAGCGGACAGACTAGCGAGTCGAGCGAGCAGTACTTC. This sequence encodes CASSGQTSESSEQYF.

The V call is TRBV7-6, the J call TRBJ1-4; the D is unclear. The CDR3 sequence is 15 residues long. V dropped 5 bases and J dropped 0 bases, with 10 bases sitting between them. Germline V gives CDR1 SGHVS, CDR2 FNYEAQ. The CDR3 here is CASSPGQTTNEKLFF. The CDR3, as DNA: TGTGCCAGCAGCCCCGGCCAGACAACTAATGAAAAACTGTTTTTT. Using reference TRBV7-6 and TRBJ1-4 for the parts outside the CDR3, the full variable domain is GAGVSQSPRYKVTKRGQDVALRCDPISGHVSLYWYRQALGQGPEFLTYFNYEAQQDKSGLPNDRFSAERPEGSISTLTIQRTEQRDSAMYRCASSPGQTTNEKLFFGSGTQLSVL.

This clone has just a few counts. Other DNA sequences in the sample encode the same CDR3. The CDR3 DNA sequence: TGTGCCAGCAGCTTAGGGCTTTGGGACAGGGGGCTCGAGCAGTACTTC. Translated, it gives CASSLGLWDRGLEQYF. The chain uses TRBV7-9 and TRBJ2-7, with 12 bases fitting TRBD1. The V and J ends lost 1 base and 6 bases, in that order; junction bases with no gene match: 7. Germline V gene data show CDR1 as SEHNR and CDR2 as FQNEAQ (reference sequence). The CDR3 covers 16 residues.

The chain has TRBV15 and TRBJ2-2; tentative D call: TRBD2 (5 bases). Germline CDR1 LNHNV, CDR2 YYDKDF (reference sequence). The CDR3 has 15 amino acids. V was cut by 3 bases and J by 1 base, with 9 bases left in between. CDR3: CATSSYGMNTGELFF. The CDR3 region has the DNA TGTGCCACCAGCAGTTACGGGATGAACACCGGGGAGCTGTTTTTT.

This chain's CDR3 is CASSVGRTGYTF. DNA for the CDR3: TGTGCCAGCAGTGTCGGGCGCACTGGCTACACCTTC. The chain couples TRBV2 to TRBJ1-2; D remains unclear. Germline values: CDR1 SNHLY, CDR2 FYNNEI. Trimming took off 4 bases at V and 7 bases at J, with 10 bases between the two ends. The CDR3 consists of 12 residues.

V gene TRBV30 combines with J gene TRBJ1-2; D gene unclear. Trimming left V 4 bases short and J 8 bases short, with 11 bases between. The CDR3 sequence is 11 residues long. The germline gives CDR1 GTSNPN, CDR2 SVGIG (reference sequence). This CDR3 reads CAWNEGGGYTF. CDR3 sequence (DNA): TGTGCCTGGAACGAGGGTGGCGGCTACACCTTC.

This chain connects TRBV7-8 to TRBJ2-1; D call uncertain. CDR3 length: 11 amino acids. Germline CDR1 SGHVS, CDR2 FQNEAQ. The germline V and J ends were trimmed by 0 bases and 14 bases, with 8 bases remaining between them. The CDR3 DNA follows: TGTGCCAGCAGCTTAGCGGGGAAGAAGTTCTTC. It translates to CASSLAGKKFF.

J is TRBJ1-2 and V is TRBV20-1; perhaps TRBD1 as D (5 bases). The CDR3 is 11 amino acids. Germline-derived CDR1 and CDR2 are DFQATT and SNEGSKA (reference sequence). CDR3 residues: CRSGTEGGYTF. The CDR3 DNA sequence: TGCAGATCCGGGACCGAGGGTGGCTACACCTTC.

The V gene is TRBV7-2, the J gene TRBJ1-1; no clear D. This CDR3 has 14 amino acids. The germline gives CDR1 SGHTA, CDR2 FQGNSA. Trimming removed 2 bases from V and 2 bases from J, with 9 bases in between. As DNA, the CDR3 is TGTGCCAGCAGCTTATCCTCTCAAAACACTGAAGCTTTCTTT. Encoded protein: CASSLSSQNTEAFF.